The clone carrying this T cell receptor beta chain was seen only a few times. The sample comes from a study of T cell responses to AZD1222 COVID-19 vaccine. Sequencing used immunoSEQ multiplex PCR; TCRdb keeps in-frame clones, though not all of them. The table records roughly 100,000 clones, roughly 90% of them present only once. Between the trimmed V and J ends, which lost 3 bases and 4 bases, there was a span of 12 bases. CDR1 is LNHDA, CDR2 SQIVND, per germline (reference sequence). CDR3 length equals 15 residues. The specimen was peripheral blood, collected on day 0 of AZD1222 vaccination. This sequence joins TRBV19 and TRBJ1-4; TRBD1 is a possible D gene (5 bases). This TCR came from an adult in good health. CDR3 sequence: CASSIGDRSNEKLFF. In DNA form, the CDR3 reads TGTGCCAGTAGTATCGGCGACAGAAGTAATGAAAAACTGTTTTTT.